This TCR beta chain is drawn from a study of T cells after yellow fever vaccination (dated by TCRdb to between 2018 and 2021). Some background on the complete study: Libraries from fractions with low cell numbers were prepared with the SMART-Seq v4 Ultra Low Input RNA kit. Blood samples were taken at several timepoints before and after primary and secondary immunization, and bulk PBMC replicates and cell subsets were isolated. Two healthy male donors made up the cohort, one aged 18 to 30 years and the other aged 30 to 39 years. To follow T-cell clones before and after both primary and booster YFV17D yellow fever vaccination, bulk TCR alpha and beta repertoires underwent longitudinal sequencing.

The run used an Illumina NovaSeq 6000. TCR cDNA was made using 5'RACE template switching, a step that added a universal primer site and unique molecular identifiers. cDNA synthesis was primed from both the TCR alpha and TCR beta constant segments. Two PCR steps were used to amplify libraries, with sample barcodes and sequencing adapters being added in the second step. Libraries were sequenced on Illumina HiSeq 2500 (2x100 bp) or NovaSeq (2x150 bp). Turning to the authors' computational methods: Demultiplexing of reads and collapsing into UMI consensus sequences were performed with MIGEC, and V(D)J alignment was carried out with MiXCR. Vaccine-responding clonotypes were identified with edgeR using replicate PBMC samples, with FDR below 0.01 and a log2 fold change above 5 up to day 15 being required. Each bulk clonotype received a CD4 or CD8 identity based on whether the sequenced CD4 or CD8 repertoire contained that clonotype at higher abundance. The raw public data were reprocessed by TCRdb itself: fastp quality trimming at Q25, MiXCR clonotype calling, in-frame beta chains only. Identical CDR3 proteins give one entry, which carries the most common genes and DNA. These V and J calls derive from TCRdb rather than the authors' analysis. This sample is represented by hundreds of thousands of distinct CDR3 sequences; approximately 3.9% of them were singletons. Around 22% of the sample lies in the top ten.

What the treatment or condition label conveys for this sample: live attenuated yellow fever vaccine strain. At every blood-draw timepoint, two biological replicates of bulk PBMCs were collected. PBMCs were isolated from peripheral blood using a standard Ficoll-Paque protocol. TriZol was used to extract RNA from bulk PBMCs, from CD4 and CD8 fractions, and from dextramer-positive and dextramer-negative fractions. Remarks on this clonotype: Its binding antigen is unknown. No qualities accompany the bases; no much larger clone lies one base away.

Results the study describes overall, beyond this receptor: Because abundant contaminating clonotypes from the bulk population could be contained in FACS-sorted repertoires, computational filtering was required. Because only a couple of donors were included in the study, the extent to which the findings can be generalized is limited. The secondary T-cell response was weaker than the primary response but faster, peaking on day 5 instead of day 15. Most clones expanded after primary vaccination were re-detected after the booster (almost 98% of CD4 and approximately 85% of CD8), suggesting broad memory maintenance. A small share of clonotypes occurred in both CD4 and CD8 compartments, likely arising from convergent recombination.

The CDR3 measures 16 amino acids from cysteine to phenylalanine. The CDR3 DNA has 48 bases and is translated from base 1. CDR1 LGHNA and CDR2 YSLEER were looked up in the germline V gene. Relative to germline, V is missing 0 bases and J is missing 4 bases, with 7 bases of the junction outside any gene match. The sequencing used PBMCs, collected on the day of the yellow fever booster vaccination. The sequence joins TRBV4-3 to TRBJ2-3; a stretch of 7 junction bases matches TRBD2. The clonotype comes from a man between 18 and 35 years old who received the YFV17D yellow fever vaccine. The CDR3 here reads CASSQERGAGADTQYF. The DNA sequence follows: TGCGCCAGCAGCCAAGAGAGAGGGGCGGGGGCAGATACGCAGTATTTT.